This TCR beta chain was captured in a study of human T cells and chemical hapten exposure. CDR3 size: 14 residues. Trimming cost V 1 base and J 3 bases; bases outside gene matches: 1. Germline lookup yields CDR1 SGHVS and CDR2 FQNEAQ. TCRdb reanalysed the RACE reads using MiXCR and keeps one entry per CDR3 protein. This sample has 60,000 or so distinct CDR3 sequences, with roughly a tenth found just once. Time point meaning: pre-sensitization, week 0. Treatment given: therapeutic diphenylcyclopropenone sensitization with weekly scalp DPC. Unfractionated whole blood was the source from which total RNA was extracted.

The sequence was collected from a middle-aged man with alopecia areata. Some clones in this sample may be carry-over from other donors' samples. Sequencing used whole blood, obtained in connection with sensitization to the hapten diphenylcyclopropenone (DPC). The chain links TRBV7-8 to TRBJ2-7, with 9 nucleotides matching TRBD1. The CDR3 loop is CASSLVTGGYEQYF. The CDR3 DNA reads as TGTGCCAGCAGCTTAGTGACAGGGGGCTACGAGCAGTACTTC.